These T cell receptor beta chains were read from a single sample in a study of blood T cell repertoires in COVID-19. Profiled with immunoSEQ multiplex PCR; TCRdb holds only in-frame clones, not every one. This table holds roughly 84,000 clones, over 70% found once. The sequencing input was peripheral blood. The origin of the receptors is a woman in her 50s with acute or convalescent COVID-19. Both conserved end residues are trimmed from each CDR3. Fields, in order: V gene, J gene, CDR3 protein.

v_gene: TRBV28; j_gene: TRBJ1-4; CDR3aa: ASEEYLNEKLF
v_gene: TRBV10-3; j_gene: TRBJ1-1; CDR3aa: AITDDRANTEAF
v_gene: TRBV2; j_gene: TRBJ2-5; CDR3aa: ASSVLMTGETQY
v_gene: TRBV7-2; j_gene: TRBJ2-7; CDR3aa: ASSPPPQYYEQY
v_gene: TRBV29-1; j_gene: TRBJ1-1; CDR3aa: SAGGQGRTEAF
v_gene: TRBV7-9; j_gene: TRBJ2-5; CDR3aa: ASRVGQGRGETQY
v_gene: TRBV19; j_gene: TRBJ1-1; CDR3aa: ASSMGGQGWNTEAF
v_gene: TRBV5-1; j_gene: TRBJ1-6; CDR3aa: ASSLVGGKSSYNSPLH
v_gene: TRBV28; j_gene: TRBJ1-2; CDR3aa: ASSSPTGQGPTYGYT
v_gene: TRBV28; j_gene: TRBJ1-4; CDR3aa: ASGVVGGDGNEKLF
v_gene: TRBV5-5; j_gene: TRBJ2-2; CDR3aa: ASSLLAGRAAGELF
v_gene: TRBV6-5; j_gene: TRBJ2-3; CDR3aa: ASSSVVTDTQY
v_gene: TRBV5-1; j_gene: TRBJ2-7; CDR3aa: ASSFRSGTGDSYEQY
v_gene: TRBV28; j_gene: TRBJ1-1; CDR3aa: ASRLTGDNTEAF
v_gene: TRBV12-3/TRBV12-4; j_gene: TRBJ1-2; CDR3aa: ASSWSGLAGYT
v_gene: TRBV5-4; j_gene: TRBJ1-3; CDR3aa: ASSPEPVPGNTIY
v_gene: TRBV2; j_gene: TRBJ1-6; CDR3aa: ASRADRGSSPLH
v_gene: TRBV4-1; j_gene: TRBJ1-5; CDR3aa: ASSQDPGNSNQPQH
v_gene: TRBV7-9; j_gene: TRBJ2-5; CDR3aa: ASSPSGRQETQY
v_gene: TRBV6-5; j_gene: TRBJ2-7; CDR3aa: ASSWTETYEQY
v_gene: TRBV3-1/TRBV3-2; j_gene: TRBJ1-1; CDR3aa: ASGDSRNLAF
v_gene: TRBV5-5; j_gene: TRBJ2-5; CDR3aa: ASSFIGATQETQY
v_gene: TRBV7-2; j_gene: TRBJ1-6; CDR3aa: ASSLQGYNSPLH
v_gene: TRBV3-1/TRBV3-2; j_gene: TRBJ1-5; CDR3aa: ASSQTGTGFYSNQPQH
v_gene: TRBV25-1; j_gene: TRBJ2-3; CDR3aa: ASRVAGGLTDTQY
v_gene: TRBV6-5; j_gene: TRBJ2-7; CDR3aa: ASSYGPAGDYEQY
v_gene: TRBV6-5; j_gene: TRBJ1-2; CDR3aa: ASSGQGAGYT
v_gene: TRBV5-4; j_gene: TRBJ1-3; CDR3aa: ASSSGQGSGNTIY
v_gene: TRBV4-2; j_gene: TRBJ2-1; CDR3aa: ASSQRGLAGGPNEQF